The 32 T cell receptor beta chains in this list originate from one sample, sequenced in a study of blood T cells in healthy people across ages. A J-beta primer mix and a sample-barcoded 5' primer were used in a second PCR of about 7 to 12 cycles. TCRdb reprocessed the 5' RACE reads with MiXCR, giving one entry per CDR3 protein. The sample holds about 800,000 distinct CDR3 sequences, approximately 25% seen once. A further study also used this sample, focusing on T cells of mothers and their children.

The sample taken for sequencing was blood. The receptors stem from a boy younger than 18 in good health.

The chain is built from TRBV7-9 and TRBJ1-6; D is perhaps TRBD1 (5 bases). The V gene's germline CDR1 is SEHNR and CDR2 FQNEAQ (reference sequence). Deletions cut 6 bases from V and 5 bases from J, with 11 bases between. CDR3 length equals 14 residues. The CDR3 nucleotides read TGTGCCAGCAGGATCGGGACGGATAATTCACCCCTCCACTTT. Encoded protein: CASRIGTDNSPLHF.

This clonotype came up a few times. CDR3 nucleotide sequence: TGCAGCGGCGGACAGAACCTCTACGAGCAGTACTTC. This sequence encodes CSGGQNLYEQYF. The chain has TRBV29-1 and TRBJ2-7; TRBD1 might be the D (6 bases). The CDR3 runs 12 residues. V lost 7 bases and J 3 bases, leaving 13 bases between the germline ends. Germline lookup yields CDR1 SQVTM and CDR2 ANQGSEA.

The chain recombines TRBV9 with TRBJ2-3; 8 nucleotides align to TRBD2. The length of the CDR3 is 16 residues. Germline V gene lookup returns CDR1 SGDLS and CDR2 YYNGEE. V trimming: 4 bases; J trimming: 3 bases; junction bases outside the gene matches: 10. The CDR3 is CASSTLAGIRTDTQYF. The CDR3 coding sequence is TGTGCCAGCAGCACCCTAGCGGGCATAAGGACAGATACGCAGTATTTT. Together with reference TRBV9 and TRBJ2-3, the CDR3 gives the full variable domain: DSGVTQTPKHLITATGQRVTLRCSPRSGDLSVYWYQQSLDQGLQFLIQYYNGEERAKGNILERFSAQQFPDLHSELNLSSLELGDSALYFCASSTLAGIRTDTQYFGPGTRLTVL.

The rearrangement links TRBV5-1 to TRBJ2-1; 10 bases match TRBD2. Germline lookup yields CDR1 SGHRS and CDR2 YFSETQ. The CDR3 runs to 15 residues. J lost 10 bases, V lost 4 bases, and 11 bases had no gene match. CDR3 in DNA: TGCGCCAGCAGCGGGGACGGGACTAGCGTGTGGGAGCAGTTCTTC. Its protein is CASSGDGTSVWEQFF.

This clonotype was seen ten or more times. V gene TRBV5-1 combines with J gene TRBJ2-5; possible D gene TRBD2, 5 bases. The CDR3 has 17 amino acids. Germline V gene lookup returns CDR1 SGHRS and CDR2 YFSETQ. V lost 4 bases and J 4 bases, leaving 23 bases between the germline ends. CDR3 region: CASSPRSAADAGETQYF. DNA of the CDR3: TGCGCCAGCAGCCCACGATCCGCCGCGGATGCGGGAGAGACCCAGTACTTC.

This clonotype showed up just a few times. V gene TRBV12-3 or TRBV12-4 combines with J gene TRBJ2-1, with TRBD2 matching 7 bases. This CDR3 comprises 15 residues. Trimming cost V 3 bases and J 7 bases; bases outside gene matches: 9. CDR3 sequence: CASSFWLAESNEQFF. The CDR3 nucleotides are TGTGCCAGCAGTTTTTGGCTAGCGGAAAGTAATGAGCAGTTCTTC.

This clonotype has a single count. This chain links TRBV4-3 with TRBJ2-3; 12 bases are a match to TRBD2. This CDR3 comprises 18 residues. The ends lost 4 bases at V and 0 bases at J; junction bases unmatched: 8. Germline V lookup: CDR1 LGHNA, CDR2 YSLEER. As DNA, the CDR3 is TGCGCCAGCAGCCTCGCTAGCGGGGGGGCGCTTAGCACAGATACGCAGTATTTT. It translates to CASSLASGGALSTDTQYF.

This chain joins TRBV7-3 and TRBJ2-1; D may be TRBD2 (7 bases). The CDR3 covers 15 residues. V was cut by 5 bases and J by 6 bases, with 17 bases left in between. Germline values: CDR1 SGHTA, CDR2 FQGTGA. The CDR3: CASSRDGGLGNEQFF. The CDR3 DNA reads as TGTGCCAGCAGCCGGGACGGGGGGCTTGGCAATGAGCAGTTCTTC.

This clonotype was counted between two and nine times. One junction end disagrees with the germline gene, perhaps due to a read error. V and J are TRBV4-3 and TRBJ2-7; the match to TRBD2 covers 10 bases. The CDR3 totals 16 residues. The germline gives CDR1 LGHNA, CDR2 YSLEER. CDR3 nucleotides: TGCGCCAGCAACCAAGATAGGGCCAGCGGGGGGGCCAAGCAGTACTTC. Encoded protein: CASNQDRASGGAKQYF.

This clonotype was counted between two and nine times. The chain combines TRBV6-5 with TRBJ2-5, with 7 nucleotides matching TRBD1. TRBJ2-7 matches the DNA end more closely, so the J call is doubtful. Germline values: CDR1 MNHEY, CDR2 SVGAGI. The CDR3 loop spans 12 amino acids. The DNA of the CDR3 is TGTGCCAGCAAGGGACAGTCCTACGAGCAGTACTTC. It encodes CASKGQSYEQYF.

There are a few counts of this clonotype. The V gene is TRBV25-1, the J gene TRBJ2-1, with D tentatively TRBD2 (5 bases). The J call could be wrong; TRBJ2-5 is a better fit for the DNA end. The CDR3 is 17 amino acids. From germline, CDR1 is MGHDK and CDR2 SYGVNS. Written as DNA, the CDR3 is TGTGCCAGCAGTGAAGGTCGTAGCGCCCTCACCCAAGAGACCCAGTACTTC. Protein: CASSEGRSALTQETQYF.

The CDR3 DNA sequence: TGTGCCAGCAGCGATCAATGGACAGGGGTTAACTATGGCTACACCTTC. Residues: CASSDQWTGVNYGYTF. V and J are TRBV7-9 and TRBJ1-2; 9 bases map to TRBD1. There are 16 residues in the CDR3. Trimming removed 5 bases from V and 1 base from J; junction bases left unmatched: 8. CDR1 is SEHNR, CDR2 FQNEAQ, per germline (reference sequence).

In DNA, the CDR3 is TGCAGTGGGAGCGGGACTAGGGGTCCAGAGACCCAGTACTTC. This translates into CSGSGTRGPETQYF. This chain joins TRBV20-1 and TRBJ2-5; 8 bases map to TRBD2. Germline CDR1 and CDR2: DFQATT and SNEGSKA (reference sequence). The CDR3 consists of 14 residues. With V trimmed by 7 bases and J by 4 bases, 11 bases remained unmatched.

The V and J genes are TRBV14 and TRBJ2-5, with 11 bases fitting TRBD2. The CDR3 contains 16 residues. The V and J ends lost 3 bases and 3 bases, in that order; junction bases with no gene match: 6. The germline gives CDR1 SGHDN, CDR2 FVKESK. This CDR3 reads CASSQLLAGAEETQYF. Written as DNA, the CDR3 is TGTGCCAGCAGCCAGCTACTAGCGGGAGCTGAAGAGACCCAGTACTTC.

The table lists this clonotype with a few counts. J is TRBJ1-1 and V is TRBV7-3; D is ambiguous. CDR1 is SGHTA and CDR2 is FQGTGA in the germline V gene. The CDR3 consists of 14 residues. Trimming cost V 6 bases and J 8 bases, with 19 bases left between them. CDR3 region: CASRPHQAAPEAFF. CDR3 nucleotide sequence: TGTGCCAGCAGACCGCATCAGGCAGCGCCAGAAGCTTTCTTT.

The V call is TRBV19, the J call TRBJ2-7, with TRBD1 matching 11 bases. This CDR3 has 14 amino acids. V lost 6 bases and J lost 4; bases outside the gene matches: 5. The germline CDR1 and CDR2 sequences are LNHDA and SQIVND (reference sequence). The CDR3, as DNA: TGTGCCAGTAGCACCTGGGACAGGGGGTACGAGCAGTACTTC. Translated, it gives CASSTWDRGYEQYF.

The CDR3 reads CASSLARGSKNIQYF. The CDR3 nucleotides are TGTGCCAGCAGCTTGGCCAGGGGATCCAAAAACATTCAGTACTTC. This chain uses TRBV5-6 with TRBJ2-4, with D possibly being TRBD1 (6 bases). V lost 0 bases and J 2 bases, leaving 9 bases between the germline ends. The length of the CDR3 is 15 residues. Germline CDR1 SGHDT, CDR2 YYEEEE.

In its sample, this clonotype was seen many times. This chain joins TRBV12-3 or TRBV12-4 and TRBJ1-2; 8 bases line up with TRBD1. V shed 6 bases and J 5 bases; nucleotides not matched to a gene: 5. The CDR3 contains 13 residues. CDR3 in amino acids: CASSQTGEYGYTF. In DNA form, the CDR3 reads TGTGCCAGCAGCCAGACAGGGGAGTATGGCTACACCTTC.

The chain recombines TRBV6-5 with TRBJ2-1; weak D call: TRBD2 (5 bases). Germline V gives CDR1 MNHEY, CDR2 SVGAGI. V lost 6 bases and J lost 7, with 7 bases in between. CDR3 length: 11 amino acids. The CDR3 region is CASRTGNEQFF. DNA of the CDR3: TGTGCCAGCAGAACGGGGAATGAGCAGTTCTTC.

V is TRBV29-1 and J is TRBJ2-3, with D perhaps matching TRBD1 or TRBD2 (5 bases each). The V gene lost 5 bases and the J gene lost 2 bases, with 8 bases spanning the gap. This CDR3 region has 12 residues. CDR1 is SQVTM and CDR2 is ANQGSEA in the germline V gene. The CDR3 DNA follows: TGCAGCGTTTCCGGGGCCACAGATACGCAGTATTTT. Its translation is CSVSGATDTQYF.

The J gene is TRBJ2-3, the V gene TRBV28; D ambiguous. Trimming removed 4 bases from V and 2 bases from J, with 16 bases in between. The CDR3 consists of 16 residues. Germline V gene sequence: CDR1 MDHEN, CDR2 SYDVKM. The DNA of the CDR3 is TGTGCCAGCAGTTCAGCTCGTCGGGCGTACACAGATACGCAGTATTTT. This translates into CASSSARRAYTDTQYF.

This clonotype was counted a few times. The V gene is TRBV4-2, the J gene TRBJ2-5; no clear D gene. The end of the DNA is better explained by TRBJ2-1, so the J call may be wrong. The CDR3 consists of 11 residues. Germline CDR1 and CDR2: LGHNA and YNFKEQ. The CDR3 loop is CASSARREQFF. The CDR3 DNA is TGTGCCAGCAGCGCTAGACGGGAGCAGTTCTTC.

The chain carries TRBV29-1 and TRBJ1-2; weak D call: TRBD1 (5 bases). The CDR3 has 14 residues. Trimming shortened V by 1 base and J by 4 bases, and 13 bases separated the two germline ends. The germline V gene has CDR1 SQVTM and CDR2 ANQGSEA. This CDR3 reads CSVEVPRASYGYTF. Here the CDR3 DNA reads TGCAGCGTTGAAGTTCCCAGGGCGAGCTATGGCTACACCTTC.

The V gene is TRBV29-1, the J gene TRBJ2-5; TRBD1 might be the D (5 bases). The end of the DNA aligns better with TRBJ2-7, so the J call may be wrong. Germline V gives CDR1 SQVTM, CDR2 ANQGSEA. The CDR3 runs to 12 residues. CDR3 in amino acids: CSVEVRVDEQYF. The CDR3 DNA reads as TGCAGCGTTGAAGTCAGGGTCGACGAGCAGTACTTC.

This sequence joins TRBV2 and TRBJ2-1; D assignment may be TRBD1 or TRBD2 (6 bases each). CDR1 is SNHLY, CDR2 FYNNEI, per germline. The CDR3 has 14 residues. Trimming left V 6 bases short and J 2 bases short, with 11 bases between. The DNA for the CDR3 is TGTGCCAGCAGAGAGGGGGGCCCCTACAATGAGCAGTTCTTC. As protein: CASREGGPYNEQFF.

V usage is TRBV7-9 and J usage is TRBJ2-5, with D perhaps matching TRBD1 (7 bases). The end of the DNA is better explained by TRBJ2-7, so the J call may be wrong. This CDR3 contains 15 residues. CDR1 and CDR2 from the germline V gene are SEHNR and FQNEAQ (reference sequence). The CDR3 loop is CASSTTTGRYSEQYF. The CDR3 nucleotides read TGTGCCAGCAGCACAACGACAGGGAGGTATAGCGAGCAGTACTTC.

The count of this clonotype is one. V and J are TRBV4-3 and TRBJ2-7; D remains unclear. The better agreement between TRBJ2-1 and the DNA end casts doubt on the J call. CDR1 is LGHNA and CDR2 is YSLEER in the germline V gene. The CDR3 is 13 amino acids. CDR3 nucleotides: TGCGCCAGCAGCCAAGATCGTGGCTTGGAGCAGTTCTTC. It codes for CASSQDRGLEQFF.

The V and J genes are TRBV15 and TRBJ2-2, with D perhaps TRBD1 (5 bases). V lost 1 base and J lost 2, with 14 bases in between. The germline V gene has CDR1 LNHNV and CDR2 YYDKDF (reference sequence). The CDR3 covers 17 residues. CDR3 coding DNA: TGTGCCACCAGCAGAGGGACACTTACATTAAACACCGGGGAGCTGTTTTTT. Its protein product is CATSRGTLTLNTGELFF. Supplemented by reference TRBV15 and TRBJ2-2, the full variable domain reads DAMVIQNPRYQVTQFGKPVTLSCSQTLNHNVMYWYQQKSSQAPKLLFHYYDKDFNNEADTPDNFQSRRPNTSFCFLDIRSPGLGDTAMYLCATSRGTLTLNTGELFFGEGSRLTVL.

V and J are TRBV9 and TRBJ2-2, with 9 positions matching TRBD1. The CDR3 is 15 residues long. The V and J ends lost 6 bases and 2 bases, in that order; junction bases with no gene match: 5. Germline CDR1 reads SGDLS; CDR2 reads YYNGEE. CDR3 protein: CASTGTGRNTGELFF. The CDR3 DNA reads TGTGCCAGCACCGGGACAGGGAGAAACACCGGGGAGCTGTTTTTT.

As for this clonotype: An end of the junction differs from the germline gene, which may be a read error. The chain is built from TRBV28 and TRBJ2-4; tentatively, D is TRBD1 (5 bases). Germline V gives CDR1 MDHEN, CDR2 SYDVKM. The CDR3 runs to 19 residues. CDR3 in DNA: TGTGCCGGCAGTTCTCGATTAGTAACCCTCAGGGTGGCCAAAAACATTCAGTACTTC. Protein product: CAGSSRLVTLRVAKNIQYF. Full variable domain (outside the CDR3, taken from reference TRBV28 and TRBJ2-4): DVKVTQSSRYLVKRTGEKVFLECVQDMDHENMFWYRQDPGLGLRLIYFSYDVKMKEKGDIPEGYSVSREKKERFSLILESASTNQTSMYLCAGSSRLVTLRVAKNIQYFGAGTRLSVL.

The chain recombines TRBV3-1 with TRBJ2-1, with unresolved D. The J call may be wrong; the DNA end is better matched by TRBJ2-5. This CDR3 region has 14 residues. Germline assignment: CDR1 LGHDT and CDR2 YNNKEL (reference sequence). The DNA for the CDR3 is TGTGCCAGCAGCCAAGAGGCGGATCAAGAGACCCAGTACTTC. Translated: CASSQEADQETQYF.

The chain couples TRBV7-2 to TRBJ1-2; D unresolved. The CDR3 covers 13 residues. The germline gives CDR1 SGHTA, CDR2 FQGNSA. Trimming left V 5 bases short and J 4 bases short, with 11 bases between. The CDR3 loop is CASSVDGLYGYTF. CDR3 coding DNA: TGTGCCAGCAGCGTCGACGGCCTCTATGGCTACACCTTC. The variable domain in full, completed from reference TRBV7-2 and TRBJ1-2, reads GAGVSQSPSNKVTEKGKDVELRCDPISGHTALYWYRQSLGQGLEFLIYFQGNSAPDKSGLPSDRFSAERTGGSVSTLTIQRTQQEDSAVYLCASSVDGLYGYTFGSGTRLTVV.